This is a list of T cell receptor beta chains from one sample in a study of blood T cell repertoires in COVID-19. Clones were sequenced by immunoSEQ multiplex PCR, and TCRdb holds only the in-frame ones, with some missing. The sample consists of 200,000 to 300,000 clones, approximately 83% of them appearing once. Sequencing was performed on PBMCs or T cells enriched from blood (not recorded which). All receptors derive from a middle-aged woman with acute COVID-19. CDR3s include the opening cysteine and the closing phenylalanine or tryptophan. The D gene is left open where the match is weak. Size is stated for part of the rows, as once, few or many counts, or as a class when the clone is expanded.

CASSLGLAGESEQYF,TGTGCCAGCAGCTTGGGACTAGCGGGAGAGTCCGAGCAGTACTTC,TRBD2,TRBV11-2,TRBJ2-7,once
CASSSPWGRNYGYTF,TGTGCCAGCAGCTCCCCCTGGGGGCGCAACTATGGCTACACCTTC,NA,TRBV12-1,TRBJ1-2,NA
CASKQNTEAFF,TGTGCCAGTAAGCAGAACACTGAAGCTTTCTTT,NA,TRBV19,TRBJ1-1,NA
CASSLVREKLFF,TGTGCCAGCAGCTTAGTTCGTGAAAAACTGTTTTTT,NA,TRBV7-9,TRBJ1-4,NA
CASSSRDYYSYNEQFF,TGTGCCAGCAGTTCCAGGGACTACTACTCCTACAATGAGCAGTTCTTC,TRBD2,TRBV27,TRBJ2-1,few
CASSPGESNEKLFF,TGTGCCAGCTCTCCGGGAGAGTCTAATGAAAAACTGTTTTTT,NA,TRBV18,TRBJ1-4,NA
CAIRSGQSNQPQHF,TGTGCCATCAGATCCGGACAAAGCAATCAGCCCCAGCATTTT,NA,TRBV10-3,TRBJ1-5,many
CSASFPGLASSYEQYF,TGCAGTGCTAGTTTTCCGGGACTAGCATCAAGCTACGAGCAGTACTTC,TRBD2,TRBV20-1,TRBJ2-7,once
CASSLDRGLLNGYTF,TGTGCCAGCAGCTTAGACAGGGGGCTATTAAATGGCTACACCTTC,TRBD1,TRBV5-8,TRBJ1-2,NA
CASSHTSSYNEQFF,TGCGCCAGCAGCCATACTAGCAGTTACAATGAGCAGTTCTTC,NA,TRBV4-1,TRBJ2-1,NA
CAIRAGTGSYNEQFF,TGTGCCATCAGGGCCGGGACAGGGAGCTACAATGAGCAGTTCTTC,TRBD1,TRBV10-3,TRBJ2-1,NA
CASSTVRTRGEAFF,TGTGCCAGCAGCACCGTAAGAACTCGGGGTGAAGCTTTCTTT,NA,TRBV11-2,TRBJ1-1,NA
CASAGTVSSYEQYF,TGTGCCAGCGCGGGGACGGTAAGCTCCTACGAGCAGTACTTC,NA,TRBV2,TRBJ2-7,NA
CASSSGEQPQHF,TGTGCCAGCAGCTCCGGTGAGCAGCCCCAGCATTTT,NA,TRBV28,TRBJ1-5,once
CASSPLASGSSKGTYEQYF,TGCGCCAGCAGCCCCTTGGCTAGCGGGAGTTCGAAGGGTACCTACGAGCAGTACTTC,TRBD2,TRBV4-1,TRBJ2-7,NA
CATSRVLGGVLTF,TGTGCCACCAGCAGAGTGTTAGGAGGGGTCCTGACTTTC,NA,TRBV15,TRBJ2-6,once
CASSPVNGQGANIQYF,TGTGCCAGCTCACCAGTGAATGGACAGGGGGCAAACATTCAGTACTTC,TRBD1,TRBV18,TRBJ2-4,once
CASSVAGFYYGYTF,TGCGCCAGCAGCGTCGCAGGGTTCTACTATGGCTACACCTTC,NA,TRBV5-1,TRBJ1-2,NA
CASSTTTWLETQYF,TGTGCCAGTAGTACCACTACGTGGTTGGAGACCCAGTACTTC,NA,TRBV19,TRBJ2-5,NA
CASNQGSNQPQHF,TGTGCCAGCAACCAGGGCAGCAATCAGCCCCAGCATTTT,NA,TRBV6-5,TRBJ1-5,NA
CASSLDSSGDEQFF,TGCGCCAGCAGCTTGGACAGTAGCGGTGATGAGCAGTTCTTC,NA,TRBV5-1,TRBJ2-1,NA
CASSPQVQETQYF,TGTGCCAGCAGCCCACAGGTGCAAGAGACCCAGTACTTC,NA,TRBV5-4,TRBJ2-5,NA
CSVEDNRRPSEQYF,TGCAGCGTTGAAGATAATCGCCGACCTAGCGAGCAGTACTTC,NA,TRBV29-1,TRBJ2-7,NA
CASSLTPIAGEVYEQYF,TGTGCCAGCAGCTTAACGCCGATAGCGGGAGAGGTCTACGAGCAGTACTTC,TRBD2,TRBV7-3,TRBJ2-7,NA
CASSAGTGSTNYGYTF,TGCGCCAGCAGCGCCGGGACAGGGTCTACTAACTATGGCTACACCTTC,TRBD1,TRBV5-1,TRBJ1-2,NA
CAFGQGFSEAFF,TGTGCCTTCGGACAGGGGTTTAGTGAAGCTTTCTTT,TRBD1,TRBV30,TRBJ1-1,NA
CASTGGFWYNEQFF,TGTGCCAGTACAGGGGGCTTTTGGTACAATGAGCAGTTCTTC,TRBD1,TRBV19,TRBJ2-1,NA
CASSLSGQGPTEAFF,TGTGCCAGCAGTTTATCGGGACAGGGACCCACTGAAGCTTTCTTT,TRBD1,TRBV27,TRBJ1-1,NA
CASKRTGGEQYF,TGTGCCAGCAAGAGGACAGGGGGGGAGCAGTACTTC,TRBD1,TRBV5-4,TRBJ2-7,few
CATSTRGEEQYF,TGCGCAACCAGCACCCGGGGTGAGGAGCAGTACTTC,NA,TRBV10-2,TRBJ2-7,once
CASSYFGGGTGELFF,TGTGCCAGCAGTTATTTCGGCGGGGGGACCGGGGAGCTGTTTTTT,TRBD2,TRBV6-5,TRBJ2-2,NA
CASSQDLASGSNEQFF,TGTGCCAGCAGCCAAGATCTGGCTAGCGGGAGCAATGAGCAGTTCTTC,TRBD2,TRBV3-1/TRBV3-2,TRBJ2-1,NA
CASSFREGGTDTQYF,TGTGCCAGCAGCTTCCGCGAGGGGGGCACAGATACGCAGTATTTT,NA,TRBV7-2,TRBJ2-3,NA
CASSIAGGSEQFF,TGCGCCAGCAGTATAGCGGGAGGATCTGAGCAGTTCTTC,TRBD2,TRBV10-2,TRBJ2-1,NA
CASSLDRNNEQFF,TGCGCCAGCAGCTTGGATAGAAACAATGAGCAGTTCTTC,NA,TRBV5-1,TRBJ2-1,NA
CASSLVEEAETQYF,TGTGCCAGCAGTCTAGTTGAGGAGGCAGAGACCCAGTACTTC,NA,TRBV7-9,TRBJ2-5,NA
CASSQDRASGELFF,TGTGCCAGCAGCCAAGATAGAGCCTCCGGGGAGCTGTTTTTT,NA,TRBV14,TRBJ2-2,NA
CASSISSSYNEQFF,TGTGCCAGCAGCATTAGTAGCTCCTACAATGAGCAGTTCTTC,NA,TRBV7-3,TRBJ2-1,NA
CATSDLLSVFF,TGTGCCACCAGTGATTTGCTGAGTGTTTTCTTC,NA,TRBV24-1,TRBJ2-1,NA
CATSLGATDTQYF,TGTGCCACCAGTCTTGGGGCTACAGATACGCAGTATTTT,NA,TRBV24-1,TRBJ2-3,NA
CASSDRFINYGYTF,TGTGCCAGCAGTGATAGATTCATCAACTATGGCTACACCTTC,NA,TRBV2,TRBJ1-2,NA
CASTQGSLNTEAFF,TGTGCCAGCACCCAGGGGAGCCTAAACACTGAAGCTTTCTTT,NA,TRBV6-5,TRBJ1-1,NA
CASSLRTGTANSNQPQHF,TGTGCCAGCAGCTTAAGGACCGGGACAGCCAATAGCAATCAGCCCCAGCATTTT,TRBD1,TRBV7-3,TRBJ1-5,NA
CASSLGLALYNEQFF,TGTGCCAGCAGCTTGGGACTAGCTCTGTACAATGAGCAGTTCTTC,TRBD2,TRBV7-9,TRBJ2-1,NA
CASSSLTGDSYEQYF,TGTGCCAGCAGCTCCCTGACAGGCGATTCCTACGAGCAGTACTTC,NA,TRBV5-4,TRBJ2-7,NA
CASSTPSTGNEQFF,TGTGCCAGCTCCACCCCTAGCACCGGGAATGAGCAGTTCTTC,NA,TRBV27,TRBJ2-1,NA
CACSQGKQPQHF,TGTGCCTGTTCCCAGGGAAAACAGCCCCAGCATTTT,NA,TRBV7-3,TRBJ1-5,NA